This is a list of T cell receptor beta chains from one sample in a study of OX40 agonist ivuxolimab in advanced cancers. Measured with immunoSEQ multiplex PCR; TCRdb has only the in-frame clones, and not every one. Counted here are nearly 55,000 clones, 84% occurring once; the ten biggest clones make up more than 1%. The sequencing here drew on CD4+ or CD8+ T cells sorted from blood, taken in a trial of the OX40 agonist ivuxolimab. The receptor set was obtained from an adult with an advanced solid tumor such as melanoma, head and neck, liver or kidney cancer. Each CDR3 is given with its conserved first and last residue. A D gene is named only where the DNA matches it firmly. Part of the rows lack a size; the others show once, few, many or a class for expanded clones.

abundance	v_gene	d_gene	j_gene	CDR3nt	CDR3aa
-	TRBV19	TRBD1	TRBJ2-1	TGTGCCAGTAGTAGGGGGACAGGGGAGTACAATGAGCAGTTCTTC	CASSRGTGEYNEQFF
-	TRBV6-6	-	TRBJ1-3	TGTGCTTCCATGAGCTCTGGAAACACCATATATTTT	CASMSSGNTIYF
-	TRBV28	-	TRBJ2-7	TGTGCCAGCAGCCCGCCCGTTAGCGCGTCCTACGAGCAGTACTTC	CASSPPVSASYEQYF
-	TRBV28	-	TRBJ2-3	TGTGCCAGCAGTTTAATCCCGTGGAGCGCGGAGAGCACAGATACGCAGTATTTT	CASSLIPWSAESTDTQYF
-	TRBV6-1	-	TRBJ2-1	TGTGCCAGCATTCGAGACTGGGAGGGGGAGAGTGAGCAGTTCTTC	CASIRDWEGESEQFF
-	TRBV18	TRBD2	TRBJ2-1	TGTGCCAGCTCGTATGCGGGAGACAACAATGAGCAGTTCTTC	CASSYAGDNNEQFF
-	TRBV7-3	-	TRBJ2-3	TGTGCCAGCAGCCCCGGTAGGAGGGATACGCAGTATTTT	CASSPGRRDTQYF
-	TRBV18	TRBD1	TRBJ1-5	TGTGCCAGCTCACCCGGGACAGGGGTTAATCAGCCCCAGCATTTT	CASSPGTGVNQPQHF
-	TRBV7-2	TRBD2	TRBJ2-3	TGTGCCAGCAGCTTAGTCCCTTGGACTAGCCTCAACACAGATACGCAGTATTTT	CASSLVPWTSLNTDTQYF
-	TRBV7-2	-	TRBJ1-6	TGTGCCAGCAGCTTACTGAAAGGGAGCTCACCCCTCCACTTT	CASSLLKGSSPLHF
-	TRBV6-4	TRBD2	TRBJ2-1	TGTGCCAGCAGTGGTAATAGCGGGGGCTACAATGAGCAGTTCTTC	CASSGNSGGYNEQFF
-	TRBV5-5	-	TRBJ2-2	TGTGCCAGCAGCTTGGATCCTAGGGACACCGGGGAGCTGTTTTTT	CASSLDPRDTGELFF
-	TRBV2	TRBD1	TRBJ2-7	TGTGCCAGCAGTGATAACAGGGGAAAACACGAGCAGTACTTC	CASSDNRGKHEQYF
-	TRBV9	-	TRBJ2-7	TGTGCCAGCAGCCCAGAGGGAGGGGGTACGTGCGAGCAGTACTTC	CASSPEGGGTCEQYF
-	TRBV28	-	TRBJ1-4	TGTGCCAGCAGTTTGGGCCAGCTTAATGAAAAACTGTTTTTT	CASSLGQLNEKLFF
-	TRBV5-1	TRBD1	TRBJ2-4	TGCGCCAGCAGGTTGGGACAGGGTCTAACCAAAAACATTCAGTACTTC	CASRLGQGLTKNIQYF
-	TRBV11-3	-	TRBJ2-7	TGTGCCAGCAGCTTAGATGGGACACTCTACGAGCAGTACTTC	CASSLDGTLYEQYF
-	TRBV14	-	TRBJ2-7	TGTGCCAGCAGCCAGGGCCAGGTGGGCGAGCAGTACTTC	CASSQGQVGEQYF
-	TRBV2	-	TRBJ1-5	TGTGCCAGCAGCCACGGGGGGAATAGCAATCAGCCCCAGCATTTT	CASSHGGNSNQPQHF
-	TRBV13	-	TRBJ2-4	TGTGCCAGCAGCTTCGGGGAGGTAGACGGGAACATTCAGTACTTC	CASSFGEVDGNIQYF
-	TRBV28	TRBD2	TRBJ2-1	TGTGCCAGCCCTGGGGCGGGAGAAGTCAATGAGCAGTTCTTC	CASPGAGEVNEQFF
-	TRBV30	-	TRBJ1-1	TGTGCCTGGATCTCAGGGTTCAACACTGAAGCTTTCTTT	CAWISGFNTEAFF
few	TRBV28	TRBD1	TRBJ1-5	TGTGCCAGCTACGGACAGGGGCAACAGCCCCAGCATTTT	CASYGQGQQPQHF
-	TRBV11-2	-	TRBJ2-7	TGTGCCAGCAGCCCATCGAGGGTAGGCGAGCAGTACTTC	CASSPSRVGEQYF
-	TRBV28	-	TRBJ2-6	TGTGCCAGCAGCCCTGCGGGTAGGCCCCTCTCTGGGGCCAACGTCCTGACTTTC	CASSPAGRPLSGANVLTF
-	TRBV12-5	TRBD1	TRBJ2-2	TGTGCTAGTGGTTGGACCGGGACAGGGAACACCGGGGAGCTGTTTTTT	CASGWTGTGNTGELFF
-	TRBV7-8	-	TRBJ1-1	TGTGCCAGCAGCTTAGCGTCGGGAGGCGCCGGGGCTTTCTTT	CASSLASGGAGAFF
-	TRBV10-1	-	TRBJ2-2	TGCGCCAGCAGTGAAGCGGGACAAACCGGGGAGCTGTTTTTT	CASSEAGQTGELFF
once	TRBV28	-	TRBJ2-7	TGTGCCAGCAGTTCGCCCGGCGGAAGCTCCTACGAGCAGTACTTC	CASSSPGGSSYEQYF
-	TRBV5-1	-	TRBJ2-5	TGCGCCAGCAGCTTGGAAGGACAGCAAGAGACCCAGTACTTC	CASSLEGQQETQYF
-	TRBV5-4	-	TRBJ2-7	TGTGCCAGCAGCCTGACCGGGTTGGAGCAGTACTTC	CASSLTGLEQYF
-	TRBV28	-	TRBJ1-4	TGTGCCAGCAGTTTTAGGGAGGGCCTTGAAAAACTGTTTTTT	CASSFREGLEKLFF
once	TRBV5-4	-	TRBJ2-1	TGTGCCAGCAGCCCCACGGGGGCGCCGGCCTCCTACAATGAGCAGTTCTTC	CASSPTGAPASYNEQFF
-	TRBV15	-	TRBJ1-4	TGTGCCACCAGCTGGAGCACCTTCAACAGGGCCTTTAATGAAAAACTGTTTTTT	CATSWSTFNRAFNEKLFF
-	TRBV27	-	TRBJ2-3	TGTGCCAGCAGTTTGACAGGCGGTGCAGATACGCAGTATTTT	CASSLTGGADTQYF
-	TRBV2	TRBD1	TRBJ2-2	TGTGCCAGCAGTGGCCGCCGGACAGGGTTTATAGCCGGGGAGCTGTTTTTT	CASSGRRTGFIAGELFF
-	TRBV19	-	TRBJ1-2	TGTGCCAGTAGTCTCGCTACCAACTATGGCTACACCTTC	CASSLATNYGYTF
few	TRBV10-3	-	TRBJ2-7	TGTGCCATCAGTGATGGTACTTCCGTCTCCTACGAGCAGTACTTC	CAISDGTSVSYEQYF
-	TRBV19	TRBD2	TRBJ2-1	TGTGCCAGTAGTGCTAGCGGGAGTCTCTATGAGCAGTTCTTC	CASSASGSLYEQFF
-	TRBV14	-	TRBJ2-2	TGTGCCAGCAGCCAATCCCTCGGGGAGCTGTTTTTT	CASSQSLGELFF
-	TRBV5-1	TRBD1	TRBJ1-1	TGCGCCAGCAGCTTGGGGAGGGGGCGTCGTTTCACTGAAGCTTTCTTT	CASSLGRGRRFTEAFF
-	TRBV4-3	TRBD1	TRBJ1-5	TGCGCCAGCAGCCGAGGGACAGGGGACCAGCCCCAGCATTTT	CASSRGTGDQPQHF